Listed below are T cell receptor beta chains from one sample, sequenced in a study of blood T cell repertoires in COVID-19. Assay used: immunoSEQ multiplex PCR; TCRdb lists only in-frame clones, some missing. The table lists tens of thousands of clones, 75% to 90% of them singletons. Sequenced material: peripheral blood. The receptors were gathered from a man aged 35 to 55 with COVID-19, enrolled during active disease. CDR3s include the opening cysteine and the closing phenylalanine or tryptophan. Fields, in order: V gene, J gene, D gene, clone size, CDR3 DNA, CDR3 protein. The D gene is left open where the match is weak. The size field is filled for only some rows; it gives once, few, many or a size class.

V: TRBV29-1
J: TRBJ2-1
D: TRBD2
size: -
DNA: TGCAGCGCTGCGCGGGGGATCTCCTACAATGAGCAGTTCTTC
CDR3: CSAARGISYNEQFF

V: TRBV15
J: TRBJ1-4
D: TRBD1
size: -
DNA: TGTGCCACCAGCCCCCGGACAGGGGTAAATGAAAAACTGTTTTTT
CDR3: CATSPRTGVNEKLFF

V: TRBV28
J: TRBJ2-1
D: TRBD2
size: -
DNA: TGTGCCAGCAGTGCGGGAGGGTTTTCCTACAATGAGCAGTTCTTC
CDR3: CASSAGGFSYNEQFF

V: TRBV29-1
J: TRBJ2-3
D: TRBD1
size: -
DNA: TGCAGCGTTGATGCGACAGGGACAGATACGCAGTATTTT
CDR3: CSVDATGTDTQYF

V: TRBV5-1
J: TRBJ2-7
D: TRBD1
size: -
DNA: TGCGCCAGCAGCTTGGTAGCAGGGGGAAGCTACGAGCAGTACTTC
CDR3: CASSLVAGGSYEQYF

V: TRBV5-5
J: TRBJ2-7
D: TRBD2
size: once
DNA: TGTGCCAGCAGCTTGGATCTAGCGGGGGGAGCCTACGAGCAGTACTTC
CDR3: CASSLDLAGGAYEQYF

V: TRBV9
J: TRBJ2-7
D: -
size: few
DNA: TGTGCCAGCAGCCCGCAGGGCTACGAGCAGTACTTC
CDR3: CASSPQGYEQYF

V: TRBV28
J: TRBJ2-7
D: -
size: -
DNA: TGTGCCAGCAGTTCCCCCATCGAGCAGTACTTC
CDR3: CASSSPIEQYF

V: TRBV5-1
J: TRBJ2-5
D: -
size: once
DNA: TGCGCCAGCAGCCCGAGAGGGGGTGAAGAGACCCAGTACTTC
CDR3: CASSPRGGEETQYF

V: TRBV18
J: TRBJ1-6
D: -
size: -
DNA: TGTGCCAGCTCATCAGTGAACCCCAGCTCCTATAATTCACCCCTCCACTTT
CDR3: CASSSVNPSSYNSPLHF

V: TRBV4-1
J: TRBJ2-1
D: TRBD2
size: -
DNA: TGCGCCAGCAGCCAGCCTAGCGGGGGGATTGAGCAGTTCTTC
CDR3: CASSQPSGGIEQFF

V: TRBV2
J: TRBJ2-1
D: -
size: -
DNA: TGTGCCAGCAGTGAGGCCAGCTCCTACAATGAGCAGTTCTTC
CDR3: CASSEASSYNEQFF

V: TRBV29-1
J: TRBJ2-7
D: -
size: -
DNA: TGCAGCGTTGAGGATTGGGCAGGCCAGGGATCGGGCTACGAGCAGTACTTC
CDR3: CSVEDWAGQGSGYEQYF

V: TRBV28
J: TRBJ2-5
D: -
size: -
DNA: TGTGCCACCGAAGGAGGGGGCGCAGGAGAGACCCAGTACTTC
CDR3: CATEGGGAGETQYF

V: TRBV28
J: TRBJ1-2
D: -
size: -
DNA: TGTGCCAGTAACCGGGACTTCAACTATGGCTACACCTTC
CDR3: CASNRDFNYGYTF

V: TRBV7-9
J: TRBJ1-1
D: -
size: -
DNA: TGTGCCAGCAGCTTACCAGGGTCGGTTTCAGCTTTCTTT
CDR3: CASSLPGSVSAFF

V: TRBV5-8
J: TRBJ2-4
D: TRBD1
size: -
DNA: TGTGCCAGCAGCCAAGGACAGGTCGAAAACATTCAGTACTTC
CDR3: CASSQGQVENIQYF

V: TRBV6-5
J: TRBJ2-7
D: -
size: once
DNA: TGTGCCAGCAGTACCCCCCCGAAGCACGAGCAGTACTTC
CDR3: CASSTPPKHEQYF

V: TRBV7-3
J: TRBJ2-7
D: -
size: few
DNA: TGTGCCAGCAGCTTAATTGCTGGAGGGTCCCACGAGCAGTACTTC
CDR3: CASSLIAGGSHEQYF

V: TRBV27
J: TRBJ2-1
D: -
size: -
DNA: TGTGCCAGCAGTCCTGGACAAACCTACAATGAGCAGTTCTTC
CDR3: CASSPGQTYNEQFF

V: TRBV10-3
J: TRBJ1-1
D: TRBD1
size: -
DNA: TGTGCCATCAGAGCCAGACAGGGCACTGAAGCTTTCTTT
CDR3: CAIRARQGTEAFF

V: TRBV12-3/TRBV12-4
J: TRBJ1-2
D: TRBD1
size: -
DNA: TGTGCCAGCCTTGGACAGGGGTATGGCTACACCTTC
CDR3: CASLGQGYGYTF

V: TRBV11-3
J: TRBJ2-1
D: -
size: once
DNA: TGTGCCAGCAGCTTTGCCCACGGGAGCTCCTACAATGAGCAGTTCTTC
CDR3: CASSFAHGSSYNEQFF

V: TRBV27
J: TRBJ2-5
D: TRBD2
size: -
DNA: TGTGCCAGCAGCCCGGGGACTAGCGGCCAAGAGACCCAGTACTTC
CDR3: CASSPGTSGQETQYF

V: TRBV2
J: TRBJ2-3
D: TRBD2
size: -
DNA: TGTGCCAGCAGTGAAGCCCGAGGACGGGGGGGCACAGATACGCAGTATTTT
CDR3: CASSEARGRGGTDTQYF

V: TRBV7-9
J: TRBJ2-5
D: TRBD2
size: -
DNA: TGTGCCAGCAGCTTCAAAGCGGGGGGCCGCCAAGAGACCCAGTACTTC
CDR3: CASSFKAGGRQETQYF

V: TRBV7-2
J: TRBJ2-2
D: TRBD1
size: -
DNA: TGTGCCAGCAGCACGACAGGGGGCACCGGGGAGCTGTTTTTT
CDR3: CASSTTGGTGELFF

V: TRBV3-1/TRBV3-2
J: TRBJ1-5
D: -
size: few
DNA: TGTGCCAGCAGCCAAGGGCCTACAGGTTCTCATCAGCCCCAGCATTTT
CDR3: CASSQGPTGSHQPQHF

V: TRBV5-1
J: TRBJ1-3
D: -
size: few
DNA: TGCGCCAGCAGCTTGGGCTCGGGGGTTTCTGGAAACACCATATATTTT
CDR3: CASSLGSGVSGNTIYF

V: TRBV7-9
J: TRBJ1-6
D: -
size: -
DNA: TGTGCCAGCAGCTTAGACAACTCACCCCTCCACTTT
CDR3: CASSLDNSPLHF

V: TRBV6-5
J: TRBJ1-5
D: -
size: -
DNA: TGTGCCAGCAGCCTTGAGGGGGTCGGTCAGCCCCAGCATTTT
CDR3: CASSLEGVGQPQHF

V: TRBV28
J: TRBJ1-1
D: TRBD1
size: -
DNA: TGTGCCAGCAGCCCTGGGGGGACAGGCGTGAACACTGAAGCTTTCTTT
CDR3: CASSPGGTGVNTEAFF

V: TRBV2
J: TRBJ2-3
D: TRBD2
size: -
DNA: TGTGCCAGCAACCGACTAGCGGGGAACACAGATACGCAGTATTTT
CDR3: CASNRLAGNTDTQYF

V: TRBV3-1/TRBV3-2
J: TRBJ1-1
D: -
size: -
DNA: TGTGCCAGCAGCCAAGGGGCAGACGCTGACACTGAAGCTTTCTTT
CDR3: CASSQGADADTEAFF

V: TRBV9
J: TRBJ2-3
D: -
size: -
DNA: TGTGCCAGCAGCGTACAGGACTATGGAGGAGATACGCAGTATTTT
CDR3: CASSVQDYGGDTQYF

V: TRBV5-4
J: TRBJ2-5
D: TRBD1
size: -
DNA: TGTGCCAGCAGCCCGAGACAGGGTTCGTACCAAGAGACCCAGTACTTC
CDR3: CASSPRQGSYQETQYF

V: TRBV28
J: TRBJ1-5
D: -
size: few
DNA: TGTGCCAGCTTCGGGGATTTTCAGCCCCAGCATTTT
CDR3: CASFGDFQPQHF

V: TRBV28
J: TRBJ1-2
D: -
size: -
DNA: TGTGCCAGCAGTTTAGGGGCAGCTAACTATGGCTACACCTTC
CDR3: CASSLGAANYGYTF

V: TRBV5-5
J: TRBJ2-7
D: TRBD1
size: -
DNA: TGTGCCAGCAGCTTGTGGACAGGGTCCTACGAGCAGTACTTC
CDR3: CASSLWTGSYEQYF

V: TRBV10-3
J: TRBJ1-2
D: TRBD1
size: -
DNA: TGTGCCATCAGGAACACCGGGACAGAAGGGGGCTACACCTTC
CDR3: CAIRNTGTEGGYTF

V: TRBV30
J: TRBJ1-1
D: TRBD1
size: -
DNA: TGTGCCTGGACTCCGGGACAGGGTAACACTGAAGCTTTCTTT
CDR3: CAWTPGQGNTEAFF

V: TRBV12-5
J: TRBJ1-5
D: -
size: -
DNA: TGTGCTAGTGGTAGGGGGAATCAGCCCCAGCATTTT
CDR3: CASGRGNQPQHF

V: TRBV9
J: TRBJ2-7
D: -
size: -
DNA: TGTGCCAGCAGCGTTTCTGACTTACCCTACGAGCAGTACTTC
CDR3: CASSVSDLPYEQYF

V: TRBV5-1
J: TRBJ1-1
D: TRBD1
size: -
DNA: TGCGCCAGCAGAAGAGGGACAGACACTGAAGCTTTCTTT
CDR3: CASRRGTDTEAFF

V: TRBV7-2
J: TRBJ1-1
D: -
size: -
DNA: TGTGCCAGCAGCTTAGTACAGGCCGGCACTGAAGCTTTCTTT
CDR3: CASSLVQAGTEAFF

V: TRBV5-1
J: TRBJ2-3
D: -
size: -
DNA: TGCGCCAGCAGCTTGGGTCGGAGCACAGATACGCAGTATTTT
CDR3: CASSLGRSTDTQYF